This TCR beta chain was captured by sequencing in a study of cytomegalovirus exposure and HLA in healthy donors. Broader study findings: The authors confirmed in vitro that three CMV-associated chains were specific for CMV antigens. The likely explanation for a cluster of highly shared sequence variants was sequencing artifact.

This clone showed up just a few times. Its matching antigen is unknown. Deletions cut 5 bases from V and 2 bases from J, with 16 bases between. The CDR3 consists of 17 residues. Germline assignment: CDR1 MDHEN and CDR2 SYDVKM. 60 Vbeta and 13 Jbeta primers were used in PCR. TCRdb's table, derived via immunoSEQ multiplex PCR, lists solely in-frame clones and lacks some. The table has about 180,000 clones, around 81% seen once; the top ten hold 4.9%. This chain connects TRBV28 to TRBJ2-6; D not resolved. The sample comprised PBMCs. This TCR was recovered from a woman aged 18-29 years in good health and CMV-seropositive. CDR3 DNA sequence: TGTGCCAGCAGTGTCTCCACGTCGGTGACTGGGGCCAACGTCCTGACTTTC. It translates to CASSVSTSVTGANVLTF.